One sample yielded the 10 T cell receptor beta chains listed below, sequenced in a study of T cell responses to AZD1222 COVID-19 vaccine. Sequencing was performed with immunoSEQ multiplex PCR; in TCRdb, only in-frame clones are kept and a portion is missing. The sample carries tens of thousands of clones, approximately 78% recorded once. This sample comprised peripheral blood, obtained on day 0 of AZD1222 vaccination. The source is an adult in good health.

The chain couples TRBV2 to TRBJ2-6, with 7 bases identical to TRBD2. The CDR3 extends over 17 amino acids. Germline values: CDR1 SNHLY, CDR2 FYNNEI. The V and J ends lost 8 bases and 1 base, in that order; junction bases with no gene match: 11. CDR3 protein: CASDPGGGTSGANVLTF. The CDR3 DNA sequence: TGTGCCAGCGACCCCGGGGGAGGGACGTCTGGGGCCAACGTCCTGACTTTC.

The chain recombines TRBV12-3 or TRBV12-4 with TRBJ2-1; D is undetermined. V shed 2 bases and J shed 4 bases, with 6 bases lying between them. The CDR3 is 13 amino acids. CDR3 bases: TGTGCCAGCAGTTTAATGACTTACAATGAGCAGTTCTTC. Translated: CASSLMTYNEQFF.

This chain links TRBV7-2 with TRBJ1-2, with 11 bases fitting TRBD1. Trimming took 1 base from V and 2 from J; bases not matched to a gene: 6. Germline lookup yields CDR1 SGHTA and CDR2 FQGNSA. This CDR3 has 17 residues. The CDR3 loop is CASSLGGQGALNYGYTF. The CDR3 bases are TGTGCCAGCAGCTTAGGAGGACAGGGGGCGCTGAACTATGGCTACACCTTC.

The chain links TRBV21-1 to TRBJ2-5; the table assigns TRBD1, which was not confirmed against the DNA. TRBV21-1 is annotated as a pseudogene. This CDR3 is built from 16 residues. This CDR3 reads CASSAPDTGTGETQYF. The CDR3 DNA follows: TGTGCCAGCTCAGCCCCGGACACAGGGACGGGGGAGACCCAGTACTTC.

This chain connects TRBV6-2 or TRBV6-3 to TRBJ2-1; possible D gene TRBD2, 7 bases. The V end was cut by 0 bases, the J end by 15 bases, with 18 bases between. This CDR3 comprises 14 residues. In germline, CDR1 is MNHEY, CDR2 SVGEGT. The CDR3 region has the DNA TGTGCCAGCAGTTACTCCGGCGGCGGGGGCCCCCCGTTCTTC. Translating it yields CASSYSGGGGPPFF.

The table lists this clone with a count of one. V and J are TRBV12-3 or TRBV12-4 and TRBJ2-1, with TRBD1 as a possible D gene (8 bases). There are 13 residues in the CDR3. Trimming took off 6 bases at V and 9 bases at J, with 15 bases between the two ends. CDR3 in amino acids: CASRPTGGGEQFF. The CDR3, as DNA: TGTGCCAGCAGGCCCACAGGGGGGGGTGAGCAGTTCTTC.

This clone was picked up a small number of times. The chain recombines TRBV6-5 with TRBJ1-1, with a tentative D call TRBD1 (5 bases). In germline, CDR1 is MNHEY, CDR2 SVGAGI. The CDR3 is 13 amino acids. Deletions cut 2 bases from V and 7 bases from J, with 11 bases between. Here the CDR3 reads CASSYGGDREAFF. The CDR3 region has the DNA TGTGCCAGCAGTTACGGGGGGGACCGTGAAGCTTTCTTT.

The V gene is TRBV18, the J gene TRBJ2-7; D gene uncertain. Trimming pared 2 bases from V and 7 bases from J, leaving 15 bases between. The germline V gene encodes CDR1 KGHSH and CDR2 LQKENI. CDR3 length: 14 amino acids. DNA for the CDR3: TGTGCCAGCTCACCAGACCAGACGTTTTGGGAGCAGTACTTC. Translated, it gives CASSPDQTFWEQYF.

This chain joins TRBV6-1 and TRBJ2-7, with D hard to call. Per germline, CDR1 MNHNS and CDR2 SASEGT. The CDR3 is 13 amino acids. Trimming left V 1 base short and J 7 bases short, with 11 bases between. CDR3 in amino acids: CASSEGSSLEQYF. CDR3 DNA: TGTGCCAGCAGTGAAGGGAGTAGTCTGGAGCAGTACTTC.

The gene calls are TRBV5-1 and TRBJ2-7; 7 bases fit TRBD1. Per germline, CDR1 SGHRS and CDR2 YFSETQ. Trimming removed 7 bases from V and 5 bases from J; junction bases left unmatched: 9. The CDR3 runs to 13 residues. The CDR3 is CASFDREFDEQYF. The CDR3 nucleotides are TGCGCCAGCTTTGACAGGGAGTTTGACGAGCAGTACTTC. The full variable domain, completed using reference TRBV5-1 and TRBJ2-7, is KAGVTQTPRYLIKTRGQQVTLSCSPISGHRSVSWYQQTPGQGLQFLFEYFSETQRNKGNFPGRFSGRQFSNSRSEMNVSTLELGDSALYLCASFDREFDEQYFGPGTRLTVT.